This T cell receptor beta chain was retrieved from a study of T cells after yellow fever vaccination. This clonotype was counted a few times. What it binds is unknown. Researchers made TCR cDNA using 5'RACE template switching, and this step added a universal primer site and UMIs. TCRdb processed the 5' RACE reads anew with MiXCR; each CDR3 protein has one entry. Here the sample spans roughly 250,000 distinct CDR3 sequences, 10% to 15% being singletons. Study conclusions and caveats: The booster response re-showed most primary clones: 96% CD4, more than 80% CD8.

The CDR3 runs to 12 residues. Looked up from germline, CDR1 is DFQATT and CDR2 is SNEGSKA (reference sequence). V was trimmed by 5 bases and J by 6 bases, leaving 11 bases between them. The source is a man between 25 and 39 years old who received the YFV17D yellow fever vaccine. The sequences come from CD4+ T cells sorted from PBMCs, collected 45 days after the yellow fever booster vaccination. The chain is built from TRBV20-1 and TRBJ2-4; D remains unclear. CDR3 protein: CSAGSVGNIQYF. The CDR3 DNA sequence: TGCAGTGCTGGGTCCGTTGGAAACATTCAGTACTTC.